This TCR beta chain was sequenced during a study of T-cell memory formation after mild COVID-19. This CDR3 has 15 amino acids. V lost 0 bases, J lost 2 bases, and 11 bases lay in between. Germline V gene data show CDR1 as SGHDN and CDR2 as FVKESK. TCRdb itself ran the 5' RACE reads through MiXCR, one entry per CDR3 protein. The sample consists of 200,000 to 300,000 distinct CDR3 sequences, 15% to 17% of them appearing once. The material sequenced was PBMCs or a T cell subset sorted from them (not recorded which). The genes are TRBV14 and TRBJ2-7; no clear D. The clonotype was recovered from an adult woman who had mild COVID-19 (a few samples of this study predate the infection). Cell type and time point are not known. The CDR3 DNA is TGTGCCAGCAGCCAAGACGCCAGGCGTACCTACGAGCAGTACTTC. Protein sequence: CASSQDARRTYEQYF.